This TCR beta chain was sequenced during a study of CD8+CD57+ T cells in acquired aplastic anemia. This clonotype was seen at least ten times. Genomic DNA provided the template from which TCR beta VDJ and CDR3 profiles were obtained. TCRdb re-called the reads with MiXCR, one entry per CDR3 protein. Among 150,000 to 200,000 distinct CDR3 sequences, roughly 48% were seen once, and the ten largest hold more than 30%. This CDR3 is built from 14 residues. The germline V and J ends were trimmed by 3 bases and 2 bases, with 10 bases remaining between them. Per germline, CDR1 LNHDA and CDR2 SQIVND (reference sequence). Flow cytometry had shown expanded CD8+CD57+ cells in the patients chosen for sequencing.

The J gene is TRBJ1-2, the V gene TRBV19, with D hard to call. Sample: sorted CD4+, CD8+, or CD8+CD57+ T cells (not recorded which) from PBMCs. The sequence was collected from a human donor with aplastic anemia. The CDR3 region is CASSIIGENYGYTF. The CDR3 coding sequence is TGTGCCAGTAGTATTATCGGGGAGAACTATGGCTACACCTTC.